This T cell receptor beta chain derives from a study of cytomegalovirus exposure and HLA in healthy donors. Healthy individuals who donated bone marrow served as the donors. PCR amplification relied on 60 Vbeta primers (plus 13 Jbeta primers). Authors' analysis steps: In a later analysis, of some 80 million unique beta chains, about 12 million appeared in at least two donors. Method: immunoSEQ multiplex PCR; TCRdb's copy keeps in-frame clones and lacks some. V and J calls and clone size are copied from that table; D and trimming were computed from the DNA. Among 90,000 to 120,000 clones, over 75% were seen once, and the ten largest hold around 2.3%. To note about this clone: Its antigen is not identified.

CDR3 length: 13 residues. The germline V and J ends were trimmed by 2 bases and 0 bases, with 6 bases remaining between them. Looked up from germline, CDR1 is SGHRS and CDR2 is YFSETQ. Study-wide results and limits: It was only CMV serostatus that was available as immune exposure information. 87-base-pair reads could not separate some V segments, including TRBV6-2 and TRBV6-3.

The sequencing sample was made of PBMCs. The source is a man aged 25-45 years in good health and CMV-seronegative. This chain connects TRBV5-1 to TRBJ2-7; TRBD2 might be the D (6 bases). CDR3 residues: CASSFGGSYEQYF. Written as DNA, the CDR3 is TGCGCCAGCAGCTTCGGGGGCTCCTACGAGCAGTACTTC.